This T cell receptor (beta chain) was recovered during a study of regulatory T cells in long-lasting Graves disease. Sample time point: newly diagnosed GD, antithyroid drugs for less than 3 months. Following extraction of RNA from PBMCs, that RNA was used to make the TCR library. Each of the patients was recruited from an endocrinology department situated in Xi'an, China. Study-level points and caveats: The study found TRBV28, TRBJ1-2 and TRBJ2-5 favored in persistent disease.

The table lists this clonotype with many counts. The antigen is not known. CDR3-region Arm-PCR and iRepertoire HTBI primers produced the TCR beta libraries. TCRdb reprocessed the multiplex PCR reads via MiXCR and lists one record per CDR3 protein. Of 400,000 to 500,000 distinct CDR3 sequences in the sample, more than 13% were seen once. Per germline, CDR1 LNHDA and CDR2 SQIVND (reference sequence). Losses at the gene ends were 3 bases for V and 4 bases for J; bases not matched to a gene: 7. This CDR3 has 15 residues. These data were also reused for a study on T cells in Graves' hyperthyroidism and ophthalmopathy. That publication notes: The HTBI primer set drove a first-round RT-PCR of the TCR CDR3.

The input for sequencing was peripheral blood mononuclear cells (PBMCs), taken at new diagnosis, from a patient treated with antithyroid drugs. The chain has TRBV19 and TRBJ1-2, with 8 positions matching TRBD1. This receptor was taken from a woman aged 25 to 39 with Graves disease. The CDR3 reads CASSMSAGGAYGYTF. The CDR3 DNA reads as TGTGCCAGTAGTATGTCTGCAGGGGGCGCCTATGGCTACACCTTC.